This record covers a single TCR beta chain. Seattle enrolled patients during active infection and tracked them longitudinally. This entry is derived from a study of blood T cell repertoires in COVID-19. Study context: Donors in the United States, Italy and Spain gave samples during acute or convalescent COVID-19. T cells, B-cell-depleted T cells, or PBMCs supplied cDNA or gDNA.

Authors' analysis steps: Reference gene primers were amplified, and this amplification served to estimate nucleated cell counts. The table came from immunoSEQ multiplex PCR; TCRdb's copy has only in-frame clones and leaves some out. The V and J calls and clone size come from that table; D and trimming were worked out from the DNA. The sample carries 150,000 or so clones, 79% recorded once. The V gene lost 4 bases and the J gene lost 3 bases, with 13 bases spanning the gap. CDR3 size: 15 residues. Germline CDR1 is LGHNA and CDR2 is YSLEER. Sequencing was done on a sample of peripheral blood. This clonotype was sampled from a woman in her sixties with COVID-19, enrolled during active disease. V and J are TRBV4-3 and TRBJ2-1, with a weak D call TRBD2 (6 bases). CDR3 region: CASSPTRMVYNEQFF. The DNA for the CDR3 is TGCGCCAGCAGCCCGACTAGAATGGTCTACAATGAGCAGTTCTTC.